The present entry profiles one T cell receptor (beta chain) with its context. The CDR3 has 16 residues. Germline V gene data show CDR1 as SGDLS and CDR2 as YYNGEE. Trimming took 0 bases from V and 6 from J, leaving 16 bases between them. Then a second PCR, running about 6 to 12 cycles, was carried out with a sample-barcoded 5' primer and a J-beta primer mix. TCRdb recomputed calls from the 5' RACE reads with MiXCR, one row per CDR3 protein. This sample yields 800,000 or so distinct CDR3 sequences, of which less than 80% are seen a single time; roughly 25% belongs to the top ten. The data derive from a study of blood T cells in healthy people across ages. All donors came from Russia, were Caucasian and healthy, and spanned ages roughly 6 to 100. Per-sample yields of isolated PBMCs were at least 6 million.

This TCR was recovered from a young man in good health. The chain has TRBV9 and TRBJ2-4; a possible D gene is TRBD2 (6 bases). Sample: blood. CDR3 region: CASSVGARGIGNIQYF. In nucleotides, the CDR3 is TGTGCCAGCAGCGTAGGAGCCCGGGGGATAGGAAACATTCAGTACTTC.